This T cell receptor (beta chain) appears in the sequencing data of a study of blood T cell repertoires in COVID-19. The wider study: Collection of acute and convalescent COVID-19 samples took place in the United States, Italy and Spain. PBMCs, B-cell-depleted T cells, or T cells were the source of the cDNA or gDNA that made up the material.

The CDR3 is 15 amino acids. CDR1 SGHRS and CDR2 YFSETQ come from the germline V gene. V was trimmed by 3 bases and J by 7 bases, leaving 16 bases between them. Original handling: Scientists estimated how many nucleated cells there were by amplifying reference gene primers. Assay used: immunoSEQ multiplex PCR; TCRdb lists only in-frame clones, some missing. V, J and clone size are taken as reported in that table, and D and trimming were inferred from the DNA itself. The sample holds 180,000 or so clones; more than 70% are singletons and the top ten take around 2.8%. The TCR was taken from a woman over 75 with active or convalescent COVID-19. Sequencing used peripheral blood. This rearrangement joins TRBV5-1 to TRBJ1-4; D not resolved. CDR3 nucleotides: TGCGCCAGCAGCTACACCGGGTCCCTGGGTGAAAAACTGTTTTTT. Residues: CASSYTGSLGEKLFF. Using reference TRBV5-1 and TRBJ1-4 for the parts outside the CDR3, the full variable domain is KAGVTQTPRYLIKTRGQQVTLSCSPISGHRSVSWYQQTPGQGLQFLFEYFSETQRNKGNFPGRFSGRQFSNSRSEMNVSTLELGDSALYLCASSYTGSLGEKLFFGSGTQLSVL.